These T cell receptor beta chains were read from a single sample in a study of CD8 T cells in Susac syndrome. TCRdb ran MiXCR on the immunoSEQ multiplex PCR reads and lists one entry per CDR3 protein. The repertoire has 150,000 to 200,000 distinct CDR3 sequences, approximately 95% of them found once; the top ten carry 0.085% to 0.095%. Sequenced input: CD4+ T cells from PBMCs. The receptors originated from a human donor with multiple sclerosis. The CDR3 runs from the conserved cysteine through the conserved F or W. Each record gives: V gene, D gene, J gene, clone size, CDR3 DNA, CDR3 protein. A D gene is named only where the DNA matches it firmly. Clone size is given for some rows only: seen once, a few or many times, or a class if the clone is expanded.

TRBV19	TRBD2	TRBJ2-1	.	TGTGCCAGTAGTATGAGGGGACTAGCGGACTACTCCTACAATGAGCAGTTCTTC	CASSMRGLADYSYNEQFF
TRBV5-6	.	TRBJ2-3	.	TGTGCCAGCAGCTCCCCCCCCTCGCGTACTAGCACAGATACGCAGTATTTT	CASSSPPSRTSTDTQYF
TRBV2	TRBD2	TRBJ2-3	.	TGTGCCAGAAGGCGGGAGTCTTTAGATACGCAGTATTTT	CARRRESLDTQYF
TRBV24-1	TRBD1	TRBJ2-5	.	TGTGCCACCAGAGGGACAGAAGAGACCCAGTACTTC	CATRGTEETQYF
TRBV7-9	.	TRBJ2-3	.	TGTGCCAGCAGCTCGAAAACGGGACTCCGCACAGATACGCAGTATTTT	CASSSKTGLRTDTQYF
TRBV7-2	TRBD1	TRBJ1-1	.	TGTGCCAGCAGCCCATACAGGGGGCTGCGAGCTTTCTTT	CASSPYRGLRAFF
TRBV30	.	TRBJ1-3	once	TGTGCCTGGAGTGTACTCAGGGGCTCTGGAAACACCATATATTTT	CAWSVLRGSGNTIYF
TRBV12-3/TRBV12-4	TRBD1	TRBJ2-2	.	TGTGCCAGCAGTTGGGGGACAGGGGGTTCCGCCGGGGAGCTGTTTTTT	CASSWGTGGSAGELFF
TRBV3-1	TRBD1	TRBJ2-7	.	TGTGCCAGCAGCCCGGGACAGGGTAACTGGGGGCAGTACTTC	CASSPGQGNWGQYF
TRBV10-3	.	TRBJ1-5	.	TGTGCCACCGCCCCAGGATATAGCAATCAGCCCCAGCATTTT	CATAPGYSNQPQHF
TRBV2	TRBD1	TRBJ2-3	.	TGTGCCAGCAGTAAAACAGGGGGCATAACAGATACGCAGTATTTT	CASSKTGGITDTQYF
TRBV5-1	.	TRBJ2-2	.	TGCGCCAGCAGCTTGGCTCGGGGGGCTGCGGTGGAGGAGCTGTTTTTT	CASSLARGAAVEELFF
TRBV7-2	.	TRBJ1-5	.	TGTGCCAGCAGCTTAACCGACCTACGCCAGCATTTT	CASSLTDLRQHF